Shown below are 2 T cell receptor beta chains from a single sample sequenced in a study of cytomegalovirus exposure and HLA in healthy donors. TCRdb's table, derived via immunoSEQ multiplex PCR, lists solely in-frame clones and lacks some. The table records 150,000 to 200,000 clones, roughly 83% of them present only once. Material for sequencing was PBMCs. Source of these receptors: a woman aged 18 to 35 in good health and CMV-seronegative.

V and J are TRBV5-1 and TRBJ2-3; 9 bases align to TRBD1. The V and J ends lost 2 bases and 1 base, in that order; junction bases with no gene match: 5. The V gene's germline CDR1 is SGHRS and CDR2 YFSETQ. CDR3 size: 16 residues. CDR3 sequence (DNA): TGCGCCAGCAGCTTAATGCGACAGGGGGGCACAGATACGCAGTATTTT. Translated: CASSLMRQGGTDTQYF.

J is TRBJ1-5 and V is TRBV19, with a possible D match to TRBD1 (5 bases). Trimming took off 3 bases at V and 7 bases at J, with 16 bases between the two ends. The CDR3 spans 15 residues. CDR1 and CDR2 from the germline V gene are LNHDA and SQIVND (reference sequence). CDR3 in DNA: TGTGCCAGTAGTATCAGCCGGGCACAGGCACAGCCCCAGCATTTT. Translating gives CASSISRAQAQPQHF.